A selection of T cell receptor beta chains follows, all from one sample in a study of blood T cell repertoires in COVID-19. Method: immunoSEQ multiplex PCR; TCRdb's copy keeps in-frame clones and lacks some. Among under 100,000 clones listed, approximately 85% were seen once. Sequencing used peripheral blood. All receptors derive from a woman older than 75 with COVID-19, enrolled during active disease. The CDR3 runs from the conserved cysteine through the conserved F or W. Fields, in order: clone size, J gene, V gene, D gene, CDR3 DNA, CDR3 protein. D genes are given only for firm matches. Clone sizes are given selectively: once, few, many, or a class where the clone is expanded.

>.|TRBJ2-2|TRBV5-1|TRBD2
TGCGCCAGCAGCTCCATAGCGGGTACCGGGGAGCTGTTTTTT
CASSSIAGTGELFF
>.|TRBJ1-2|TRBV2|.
TGTGCCAGCGTCACTTTAAGGGGCTATGGCTACACCTTC
CASVTLRGYGYTF
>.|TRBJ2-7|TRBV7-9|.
TGTGCCAGCAGCCTAATTGGACTTGCGTCCTACGAGCAGTACTTC
CASSLIGLASYEQYF
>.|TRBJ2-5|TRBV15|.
TGTGCCACCAGCATTGGTCCTAAGAGGACCCAGTACTTC
CATSIGPKRTQYF
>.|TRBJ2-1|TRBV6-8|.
TGTGCCAGCAGTCTTTGGACAGATCAGCAGTTCTTC
CASSLWTDQQFF
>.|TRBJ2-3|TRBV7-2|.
TGTGCCAGCAGCTTAGCCTTTCCCAGCACAGATACGCAGTATTTT
CASSLAFPSTDTQYF
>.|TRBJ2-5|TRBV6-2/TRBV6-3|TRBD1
TGTGCCAGCAGTTACGGGGGGACAGGTGGGGAAGAGACCCAGTACTTC
CASSYGGTGGEETQYF
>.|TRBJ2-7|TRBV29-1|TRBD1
TGCAGCGTCCTGACAGGGGGCGAGCAGTACTTC
CSVLTGGEQYF
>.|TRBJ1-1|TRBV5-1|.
TGCGCCAGCAGCTTGGGGGGCAGCACTGAAGCTTTCTTT
CASSLGGSTEAFF
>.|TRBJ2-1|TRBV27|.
TGTGCCAGCAGTTTTTTAGGGGGAAATGGGCAGTTCTTC
CASSFLGGNGQFF
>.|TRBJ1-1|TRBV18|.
TGTGCCAGCTCAACCCAAATCGGGGACACTGAAGCTTTCTTT
CASSTQIGDTEAFF
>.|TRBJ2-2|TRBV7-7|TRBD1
TGTGCTAGCAGCTTAGGCCCAGGGGGACCCGGGGAGCTGTTTTTT
CASSLGPGGPGELFF
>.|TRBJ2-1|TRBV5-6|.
TGTGCCAGCAGCTTGGGGTTATACAGCTCCTACAATGAGCAGTTCTTC
CASSLGLYSSYNEQFF
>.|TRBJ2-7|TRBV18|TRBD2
TGTGCCAGCTCCAGACTAGCGGAAACCTACGAGCAGTACTTC
CASSRLAETYEQYF
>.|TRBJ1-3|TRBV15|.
TGTGCCACCAGCACCCATTCTGGAAACACCATATATTTT
CATSTHSGNTIYF
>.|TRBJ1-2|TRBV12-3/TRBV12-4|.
TGTGCCAGCAGCCGACAGGCCTACTATGGCTACACCTTC
CASSRQAYYGYTF
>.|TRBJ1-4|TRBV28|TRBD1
TGTGCCAGCAGAGGGGACAGGGGGCCAGTATGGACTAATGAAAAACTGTTTTTT
CASRGDRGPVWTNEKLFF
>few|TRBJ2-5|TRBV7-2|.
TGTGCCAGCAGCTTAGGATCGGTCAGGGGAGACCAGTACTTC
CASSLGSVRGDQYF
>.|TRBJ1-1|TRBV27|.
TGTGCCAGCAGTTTATGGGGGGACCCGATGGCTTTCTTT
CASSLWGDPMAFF
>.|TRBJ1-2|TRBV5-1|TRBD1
TGCGCCAGCAGCCCAAGACAGGGTTATGGCTACACCTTC
CASSPRQGYGYTF
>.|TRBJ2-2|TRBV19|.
TGTGCCAGTAGTTCCCGGGGCACCGGGGAGCTGTTTTTT
CASSSRGTGELFF
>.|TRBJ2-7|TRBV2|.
TGTGCCAGCAGTGAAGCCAGGGGCAGAGACGAGCAGTACTTC
CASSEARGRDEQYF
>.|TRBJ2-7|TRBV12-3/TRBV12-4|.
TGTGCCAGCAGTCCCATAGCGACGGGGGAGCAGTACTTC
CASSPIATGEQYF
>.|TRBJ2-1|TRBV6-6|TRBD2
TGTGCCAGCAGTCTTGGACTAGAATCTTTCTTC
CASSLGLESFF
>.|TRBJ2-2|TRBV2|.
TGTGCCAGCAGTGAAGCGTCGGGAAGGGCCGGATCGTCGAACACCGGGGAGCTGTTTTTT
CASSEASGRAGSSNTGELFF
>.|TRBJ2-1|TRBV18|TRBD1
TGTGCCAGCTCACCTGGACAGGGGTCCTACAATGAGCAGTTCTTC
CASSPGQGSYNEQFF
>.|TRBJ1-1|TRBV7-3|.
TGTGCCAGCAGCTTCGGGGGAAGCACTGAAGCTTTCTTT
CASSFGGSTEAFF
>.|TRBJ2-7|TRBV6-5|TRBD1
TGTGCCAGCAGTTACTCTGGACAGGGGGACGAGCAGTACTTC
CASSYSGQGDEQYF
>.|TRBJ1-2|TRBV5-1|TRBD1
TGCGCCAGCAGCTTGGGAGGGACAGGGGGCAACTATGGCTACACCTTC
CASSLGGTGGNYGYTF
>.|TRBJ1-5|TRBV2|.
TGTGCCAGCAGTGAAGCTTGGCAATATAGCAATCAGCCCCAGCATTTT
CASSEAWQYSNQPQHF
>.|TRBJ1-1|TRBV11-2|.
TGTGCCAGCAGCTTAGACCTCTTTAGGAACACTGAAGCTTTCTTT
CASSLDLFRNTEAFF